This TCR beta chain emerged from a study of blood T cell repertoires in COVID-19. This clone was recorded only once. The junction departs from the called germline gene at one end, perhaps through a read error. The data were produced by immunoSEQ multiplex PCR, yet TCRdb's version contains in-frame clones alone and is incomplete. The top ten hold approximately 12% of the sample, which has about 190,000 clones, about 81% seen once. This CDR3 is built from 17 residues. Germline CDR1 and CDR2: SSHAT and FNYEAQ (reference sequence). Sample: peripheral blood. This receptor was identified in a woman older than 75 with COVID-19, enrolled during active disease. The chain employs TRBV7-7 and TRBJ1-3; D remains ambiguous. For the CDR3, the DNA is TGTGCTAGCAGCTTAGCCCCCGGACTGAACTCTGGAAACACCATATATTTT. It encodes CASSLAPGLNSGNTIYF.